A selection of T cell receptor beta chains follows, all from one sample in a study of identical twins. Using its own MiXCR run on the 5' RACE reads, TCRdb lists one record per CDR3 protein. The data hold roughly 240,000 distinct CDR3 sequences, with approximately 7% observed a single time. The data also belong to a second study, concerning yellow fever vaccine responses in identical twins.

Sequencing was done on a sample of memory (CD45RO+) T cells sorted from blood. The receptors derive from a woman under 30 in good health. The CDR3 runs from the conserved cysteine through the conserved F or W. Each record gives: V gene, J gene, clone size, CDR3 length, D gene, CDR3 protein, CDR3 DNA. A D gene is named only where the DNA matches it firmly. The listing skips clone size in some rows; elsewhere it reads once, few, many or a size class.

V gene: TRBV5-1; J gene: TRBJ2-2; clone size: many; CDR3 length: 16; D gene: TRBD1; CDR3 protein: CASSLAGTANTGELFF; CDR3 DNA: TGCGCCAGCAGCTTGGCTGGGACAGCGAACACCGGGGAGCTGTTTTTT
V gene: TRBV11-3; J gene: TRBJ2-1; clone size: few; CDR3 length: 14; D gene: NA; CDR3 protein: CASSWDFAGDEQFF; CDR3 DNA: TGTGCCAGCAGCTGGGACTTTGCCGGCGATGAGCAGTTCTTC
V gene: TRBV11-1; J gene: TRBJ1-2; clone size: NA; CDR3 length: 16; D gene: TRBD1; CDR3 protein: CASSPRQGGSLAGYTF; CDR3 DNA: TGTGCCAGCAGCCCTCGACAGGGAGGGAGCCTTGCTGGCTACACCTTC
V gene: TRBV15; J gene: TRBJ2-1; clone size: few; CDR3 length: 15; D gene: TRBD1; CDR3 protein: CATSRPRQGVDEQFF; CDR3 DNA: TGTGCCACCAGCAGGCCTAGACAGGGGGTTGATGAGCAGTTCTTC
V gene: TRBV18; J gene: TRBJ2-5; clone size: many; CDR3 length: 14; D gene: NA; CDR3 protein: CASSPGQTQETQYF; CDR3 DNA: TGTGCCAGCTCACCCGGGCAGACACAAGAGACCCAGTACTTC
V gene: TRBV14; J gene: TRBJ2-1; clone size: many; CDR3 length: 15; D gene: NA; CDR3 protein: CASSQVYLVRNEQFF; CDR3 DNA: TGTGCCAGCAGCCAAGTTTACCTCGTGAGGAATGAGCAGTTCTTC
V gene: TRBV14; J gene: TRBJ1-1; clone size: NA; CDR3 length: 16; D gene: NA; CDR3 protein: CASSPIGGNSNTEAFF; CDR3 DNA: TGTGCCAGCAGCCCCATCGGGGGGAATTCCAACACTGAAGCTTTCTTT
V gene: TRBV6-5; J gene: TRBJ1-2; clone size: few; CDR3 length: 14; D gene: TRBD1; CDR3 protein: CASIKQGARNGYTF; CDR3 DNA: TGTGCCAGCATTAAACAGGGGGCCCGTAATGGCTACACCTTC
V gene: TRBV5-5; J gene: TRBJ2-1; clone size: NA; CDR3 length: 17; D gene: NA; CDR3 protein: CASSLAGSGSSYNEQFF; CDR3 DNA: TGTGCCAGCAGCTTGGCTGGCTCGGGTAGCTCCTACAATGAGCAGTTCTTC
V gene: TRBV12-3/TRBV12-4; J gene: TRBJ1-5; clone size: many; CDR3 length: 16; D gene: NA; CDR3 protein: CASSGTGSFWNQPQHF; CDR3 DNA: TGTGCCAGCAGTGGCACAGGGAGTTTTTGGAATCAGCCCCAGCATTTT
V gene: TRBV20-1; J gene: TRBJ1-2; clone size: few; CDR3 length: 15; D gene: NA; CDR3 protein: CSARDRPVVSYGYTF; CDR3 DNA: TGCAGTGCTAGAGATAGGCCGGTAGTGAGCTATGGCTACACCTTC
V gene: TRBV3-1; J gene: TRBJ1-1; clone size: few; CDR3 length: 15; D gene: NA; CDR3 protein: CASSQGVGIGTEAFF; CDR3 DNA: TGTGCCAGCAGCCAAGGAGTAGGGATTGGGACTGAAGCTTTCTTT
V gene: TRBV2; J gene: TRBJ2-6; clone size: many; CDR3 length: 16; D gene: TRBD1; CDR3 protein: CASTATGGTGANVLTF; CDR3 DNA: TGTGCCAGCACTGCGACAGGGGGGACTGGGGCCAACGTCCTGACTTTC
V gene: TRBV5-1; J gene: TRBJ2-3; clone size: many; CDR3 length: 15; D gene: NA; CDR3 protein: CASSLEGNSGDTQYF; CDR3 DNA: TGCGCCAGCAGCTTGGAGGGGAATTCTGGAGATACGCAGTATTTT
V gene: TRBV6-1; J gene: TRBJ2-6; clone size: NA; CDR3 length: 16; D gene: NA; CDR3 protein: CASSEGTGSGANVLTF; CDR3 DNA: TGTGCCAGCAGTGAAGGAACAGGCTCTGGGGCCAACGTCCTGACTTTC
V gene: TRBV6-1; J gene: TRBJ2-2; clone size: many; CDR3 length: 19; D gene: TRBD1; CDR3 protein: CASSRRTRGRRQGAGELFF; CDR3 DNA: TGTGCCAGCAGCCGACGAACCCGGGGCCGGCGACAGGGGGCCGGGGAGCTGTTTTTT
V gene: TRBV5-1; J gene: TRBJ1-6; clone size: many; CDR3 length: 19; D gene: NA; CDR3 protein: CASSLSQSWGNSYNSPLHF; CDR3 DNA: TGCGCCAGCAGTTTGTCTCAGTCGTGGGGGAATTCCTATAATTCACCCCTCCACTTT
V gene: TRBV4-2; J gene: TRBJ2-2; clone size: NA; CDR3 length: 18; D gene: NA; CDR3 protein: CASSQGVAQGAGTGELFF; CDR3 DNA: TGTGCCAGCAGCCAAGGAGTGGCGCAAGGGGCGGGCACCGGGGAGCTGTTTTTT
V gene: TRBV5-1; J gene: TRBJ2-5; clone size: many; CDR3 length: 14; D gene: NA; CDR3 protein: CASSLDGARGTQYF; CDR3 DNA: TGCGCCAGCAGCTTGGATGGAGCCCGAGGGACCCAGTACTTC
V gene: TRBV20-1; J gene: TRBJ1-2; clone size: NA; CDR3 length: 15; D gene: NA; CDR3 protein: CSANQGIVANYGYTF; CDR3 DNA: TGCAGTGCTAACCAGGGGATCGTGGCTAACTATGGCTACACCTTC
V gene: TRBV7-8; J gene: TRBJ2-7; clone size: NA; CDR3 length: 16; D gene: TRBD2; CDR3 protein: CASGTSGRLSSYEQYF; CDR3 DNA: TGTGCCAGCGGAACTAGCGGGAGACTCAGCTCCTACGAGCAGTACTTC
V gene: TRBV7-9; J gene: TRBJ1-1; clone size: many; CDR3 length: 15; D gene: NA; CDR3 protein: CASSLGQILNTEAFF; CDR3 DNA: TGTGCCAGCAGCTTAGGACAAATATTGAACACTGAAGCTTTCTTT
V gene: TRBV10-2; J gene: TRBJ2-3; clone size: few; CDR3 length: 12; D gene: NA; CDR3 protein: CASSGKPDTQYF; CDR3 DNA: TGCGCCAGCAGCGGGAAACCAGATACGCAGTATTTT
V gene: TRBV18; J gene: TRBJ2-1; clone size: NA; CDR3 length: 13; D gene: NA; CDR3 protein: CASSGLVKDEQFF; CDR3 DNA: TGTGCCAGCTCCGGACTCGTAAAGGATGAGCAGTTCTTC
V gene: TRBV11-2; J gene: TRBJ2-1; clone size: many; CDR3 length: 17; D gene: TRBD2; CDR3 protein: CASSLDLASGIYNEQFF; CDR3 DNA: TGTGCCAGCAGCTTAGATTTGGCTAGCGGAATATACAATGAGCAGTTCTTC
V gene: TRBV5-6; J gene: TRBJ2-7; clone size: NA; CDR3 length: 15; D gene: NA; CDR3 protein: CASSLLSGDSYEQYF; CDR3 DNA: TGTGCCAGCAGCTTGCTGTCAGGGGACTCCTACGAGCAGTACTTC
V gene: TRBV3-1; J gene: TRBJ2-2; clone size: few; CDR3 length: 17; D gene: TRBD2; CDR3 protein: CASSQEASGRETGELFF; CDR3 DNA: TGTGCCAGCAGCCAAGAGGCTAGCGGGAGGGAAACCGGGGAGCTGTTTTTT
V gene: TRBV15; J gene: TRBJ1-2; clone size: few; CDR3 length: 16; D gene: NA; CDR3 protein: CATSRDLDSVVLGYTF; CDR3 DNA: TGTGCCACCAGCAGAGATTTGGACAGCGTTGTTTTAGGCTACACCTTC
V gene: TRBV19; J gene: TRBJ1-4; clone size: NA; CDR3 length: 17; D gene: TRBD1; CDR3 protein: CASRRQGSVATNEKLFF; CDR3 DNA: TGTGCCAGTAGGCGACAGGGGTCAGTTGCAACTAATGAAAAACTGTTTTTT
V gene: TRBV27; J gene: TRBJ2-1; clone size: few; CDR3 length: 16; D gene: TRBD2; CDR3 protein: CASSSEAGVYYNEQFF; CDR3 DNA: TGTGCCAGCAGTTCAGAAGCGGGAGTTTACTACAATGAGCAGTTCTTC
V gene: TRBV19; J gene: TRBJ2-7; clone size: few; CDR3 length: 13; D gene: TRBD1; CDR3 protein: CATRDRGVYEQYF; CDR3 DNA: TGTGCCACACGGGACAGGGGGGTGTACGAGCAGTACTTC
V gene: TRBV19; J gene: TRBJ2-3; clone size: NA; CDR3 length: 14; D gene: TRBD1; CDR3 protein: CASSRGTDTDTQYF; CDR3 DNA: TGTGCCAGTAGTAGAGGGACAGACACAGATACGCAGTATTTT
V gene: TRBV7-6; J gene: TRBJ2-7; clone size: many; CDR3 length: 15; D gene: NA; CDR3 protein: CASSLGQGGTYEQYF; CDR3 DNA: TGTGCCAGCAGCTTAGGTCAGGGGGGTACCTACGAGCAGTACTTC
V gene: TRBV5-6; J gene: TRBJ1-5; clone size: few; CDR3 length: 14; D gene: NA; CDR3 protein: CASSLRDGIQPQHF; CDR3 DNA: TGTGCCAGCAGCCTCCGGGACGGAATACAGCCCCAGCATTTT
V gene: TRBV20-1; J gene: TRBJ2-7; clone size: few; CDR3 length: 12; D gene: NA; CDR3 protein: CSAREDSYEQYF; CDR3 DNA: TGCAGTGCTAGAGAGGACAGCTACGAGCAGTACTTC
V gene: TRBV20-1; J gene: TRBJ1-2; clone size: few; CDR3 length: 15; D gene: NA; CDR3 protein: CSARDRQPLNYGYTF; CDR3 DNA: TGCAGTGCTAGAGATCGACAGCCGCTTAACTATGGCTACACCTTC
V gene: TRBV5-1; J gene: TRBJ2-4; clone size: many; CDR3 length: 16; D gene: NA; CDR3 protein: CASSSSPGQAKNIQYF; CDR3 DNA: TGCGCCAGCAGCTCCTCACCCGGACAGGCCAAAAACATTCAGTACTTC
V gene: TRBV11-2; J gene: TRBJ2-1; clone size: few; CDR3 length: 18; D gene: TRBD2; CDR3 protein: CASSSPTIAGGPYNEQFF; CDR3 DNA: TGTGCCAGCAGCTCGCCGACGATAGCGGGGGGACCCTACAATGAGCAGTTCTTC
V gene: TRBV7-3; J gene: TRBJ1-2; clone size: NA; CDR3 length: 14; D gene: TRBD1; CDR3 protein: CASSPGQENYGYTF; CDR3 DNA: TGTGCCAGCAGCCCCGGACAGGAAAACTATGGCTACACCTTC
V gene: TRBV20-1; J gene: TRBJ1-2; clone size: many; CDR3 length: 13; D gene: NA; CDR3 protein: CSARDRSGDGYTF; CDR3 DNA: TGCAGTGCTAGAGATCGGTCAGGAGATGGCTACACCTTC
V gene: TRBV29-1; J gene: TRBJ2-7; clone size: few; CDR3 length: 12; D gene: TRBD1; CDR3 protein: CSVDRGPYEQYF; CDR3 DNA: TGCAGCGTAGACAGGGGACCCTACGAGCAGTACTTC
V gene: TRBV10-3; J gene: TRBJ2-1; clone size: few; CDR3 length: 18; D gene: TRBD2; CDR3 protein: CAISESGLAGGSYNEQFF; CDR3 DNA: TGTGCCATCAGTGAGTCTGGTCTAGCGGGGGGCTCCTACAATGAGCAGTTCTTC
V gene: TRBV20-1; J gene: TRBJ2-1; clone size: few; CDR3 length: 14; D gene: NA; CDR3 protein: CSAPARGTFNEQFF; CDR3 DNA: TGCAGTGCTCCTGCTAGGGGGACTTTCAATGAGCAGTTCTTC
V gene: TRBV5-1; J gene: TRBJ2-2; clone size: few; CDR3 length: 15; D gene: TRBD1; CDR3 protein: CASSLAGTAAGELFF; CDR3 DNA: TGCGCCAGCAGCTTGGCCGGGACAGCAGCCGGGGAGCTGTTTTTT
V gene: TRBV28; J gene: TRBJ2-4; clone size: NA; CDR3 length: 17; D gene: NA; CDR3 protein: CASSLADGGLAKNIQYF; CDR3 DNA: TGTGCCAGCAGTTTGGCCGACGGGGGTCTAGCCAAAAACATTCAGTACTTC
V gene: TRBV20-1; J gene: TRBJ2-1; clone size: few; CDR3 length: 13; D gene: NA; CDR3 protein: CSAERPSDNEQFF; CDR3 DNA: TGCAGTGCTGAGAGGCCAAGCGACAATGAGCAGTTCTTC
V gene: TRBV7-9; J gene: TRBJ2-1; clone size: many; CDR3 length: 16; D gene: TRBD2; CDR3 protein: CASSRDGGKSYNEQFF; CDR3 DNA: TGTGCCAGCAGCCGTGACGGGGGGAAGTCCTACAATGAGCAGTTCTTC
V gene: TRBV19; J gene: TRBJ1-1; clone size: NA; CDR3 length: 12; D gene: TRBD1; CDR3 protein: CASKGAIAEAFF; CDR3 DNA: TGTGCCAGTAAGGGGGCGATCGCTGAAGCTTTCTTT
V gene: TRBV7-8; J gene: TRBJ2-2; clone size: NA; CDR3 length: 16; D gene: TRBD1; CDR3 protein: CASSLEAGGNTGELFF; CDR3 DNA: TGTGCCAGCAGCTTAGAGGCAGGGGGAAACACCGGGGAGCTGTTTTTT
V gene: TRBV5-5; J gene: TRBJ2-7; clone size: many; CDR3 length: 14; D gene: NA; CDR3 protein: CASSSGPGSAEQYF; CDR3 DNA: TGTGCCAGCAGCTCCGGGCCAGGGTCGGCCGAGCAGTACTTC
V gene: TRBV29-1; J gene: TRBJ2-5; clone size: many; CDR3 length: 19; D gene: TRBD2; CDR3 protein: CSVEVRLAGAEFNAETQYF; CDR3 DNA: TGCAGCGTTGAAGTACGACTAGCGGGAGCCGAGTTTAATGCGGAGACCCAGTACTTC
V gene: TRBV29-1; J gene: TRBJ2-2; clone size: many; CDR3 length: 16; D gene: TRBD2; CDR3 protein: CSVEVIGGVETGELFF; CDR3 DNA: TGCAGCGTTGAAGTTATCGGGGGGGTTGAGACCGGGGAGCTGTTTTTT
V gene: TRBV29-1; J gene: TRBJ2-3; clone size: many; CDR3 length: 15; D gene: NA; CDR3 protein: CSVEWRGQTTDTQYF; CDR3 DNA: TGCAGCGTTGAATGGAGGGGACAAACGACAGATACGCAGTATTTT
V gene: TRBV25-1; J gene: TRBJ1-6; clone size: many; CDR3 length: 12; D gene: NA; CDR3 protein: CASRLVGGPLHF; CDR3 DNA: TGTGCCAGCAGATTGGTGGGGGGTCCCCTCCACTTT
V gene: TRBV2; J gene: TRBJ1-2; clone size: NA; CDR3 length: 13; D gene: NA; CDR3 protein: CASRSPGADGYTF; CDR3 DNA: TGTGCCAGCAGGAGTCCGGGGGCGGATGGCTACACCTTC